The 3 T cell receptor beta chains below all came from one sample that was sequenced in a study of response to subunit inactivated influenza vaccine. TCRdb redid the calling of the RT-PCR reads with MiXCR, one entry per CDR3 protein. The data hold about 830,000 distinct CDR3 sequences, with approximately 17% observed a single time. The input for sequencing was PBMCs from blood, taken 5 days after vaccination. These receptors originate from a man between 50 and 59 years old who received an inactivated influenza vaccine.

CDR3 protein: CASTEGFGAAGYNEQFF. The CDR3 DNA reads TGTGCCAGCACCGAGGGGTTCGGAGCGGCCGGTTACAATGAGCAGTTCTTC. The genes are TRBV7-6 and TRBJ2-1; D may correspond to TRBD1 or TRBD2 (5 bases each). The CDR3 covers 17 residues. Germline values: CDR1 SGHVS, CDR2 FNYEAQ. V was shortened by 7 bases and J by 4 bases, with 23 bases between the two germline ends.

This clonotype was detected many times. The chain joins TRBV7-2 to TRBJ2-7; D not certain. The CDR3 runs 14 residues. V was pared by 5 bases and J by 3 bases, with 14 bases between. Germline CDR1 is SGHTA and CDR2 is FQGNSA. The CDR3 region has the DNA TGTGCCAGCAGCCAGGCCTTTGGTTTCTACGAGCAGTACTTC. Its translation: CASSQAFGFYEQYF.

This clonotype came up many times. The J gene is TRBJ2-7, the V gene TRBV7-9; no reliable D call. The germline V gene encodes CDR1 SEHNR and CDR2 FQNEAQ (reference sequence). Trimming cost V 6 bases and J 0 bases, with 9 bases left between them. CDR3 length equals 13 residues. Here the CDR3 reads CASRRTNSYEQYF. The CDR3, as DNA: TGTGCCAGCAGACGAACAAACTCCTACGAGCAGTACTTC.